This T cell receptor beta chain was sequenced during a study of shared clonotypes between healthy human individuals. At deep level, the assay was performed. Generated by immunoSEQ multiplex PCR, the TCRdb table keeps only in-frame clones and is missing some. The sample lists 740,000 or so clones; 73% were seen once. Whole-study findings and limits: The study found lower generation probabilities in non-shared clonotypes than in those shared by all four donors. A small donor pool kept down the genetic and exposure-history diversity that was represented.

Germline CDR1 and CDR2: SGHRS and YFSETQ. J gave up 4 bases and V 7 bases, and 7 bases lay outside the gene matches. The CDR3 is 14 residues long. Comments on this clone: The antigen is not known.

The split of CD4+ cells yielded CD45RA+ naive and CD45RA-negative memory subsets. The sequenced sample was memory CD4+ T cells sorted from blood. Subset noted: CD45RA-negative fraction. The chain joins TRBV5-1 to TRBJ2-2; the match to TRBD1 covers 7 bases. The receptor comes from a woman aged 25-40 years in good health. The CDR3 sequence is CASLRAGGTGELFF. The CDR3 DNA reads TGCGCCAGCCTCCGGGCAGGGGGCACCGGGGAGCTGTTTTTT.